Listed here are 21 T cell receptor beta chains from one sample, sequenced in a study of T cells in Graves' hyperthyroidism and ophthalmopathy. Researchers amplified the TCR beta CDR3 regions from RNA transcripts. HTBI primers were employed in a first-round RT-PCR of the TCR CDR3. TCRdb redid the calling of the multiplex PCR reads with MiXCR, one entry per CDR3 protein. The sample consists of about 510,000 distinct CDR3 sequences, around 15% of them appearing once. The sample comprised blood. The receptors were gathered from a woman aged 40 to 50 with Graves' hyperthyroidism.

In its sample, this clonotype was seen many times. The chain joins TRBV7-2 to TRBJ2-1; 12 positions agree with TRBD2. The CDR3 is 17 amino acids. Per germline, CDR1 SGHTA and CDR2 FQGNSA. The J segment lost 9 bases and the V segment lost 5 bases, leaving 14 bases of the junction unmatched. The CDR3 DNA follows: TGTGCCAGCAGCCCAGTTACGATACTAGCGGGAGGTGTTGAGCAGTTCTTC. Protein: CASSPVTILAGGVEQFF. Supplemented by reference TRBV7-2 and TRBJ2-1, the full variable domain reads GAGVSQSPSNKVTEKGKDVELRCDPISGHTALYWYRQSLGQGLEFLIYFQGNSAPDKSGLPSDRFSAERTGGSVSTLTIQRTQQEDSAVYLCASSPVTILAGGVEQFFGPGTRLTVL.

This clonotype appeared a few times. The rearrangement joins TRBV6-5 to TRBJ1-2, with D possibly matching TRBD1 (5 bases). Trimming removed 2 bases at V and 7 bases at J, with 17 bases between. The CDR3 runs to 15 residues. Germline lookup yields CDR1 MNHEY and CDR2 SVGAGI. In nucleotides, the CDR3 is TGTGCCAGCAGTTACGGGGTAGGGAGGGACTCTGGCTACACCTTC. Translation gives CASSYGVGRDSGYTF.

This clonotype was seen at least ten times. The rearrangement joins TRBV27 to TRBJ2-5; tentatively, D is TRBD1 or TRBD2 (6 bases each). CDR1 is MNHEY and CDR2 is SMNVEV in the germline V gene (reference sequence). Trimming left V 5 bases short and J 4 bases short, with 14 bases between. The CDR3 consists of 14 residues. CDR3 in amino acids: CASSKAGHSETQYF. The CDR3 nucleotides are TGTGCCAGCAGTAAGGCGGGACATTCAGAGACCCAGTACTTC.

This clonotype was counted ten times or more. The chain carries TRBV3-1 and TRBJ2-1; TRBD2 matches at 10 bases. The germline gives CDR1 LGHDT, CDR2 YNNKEL (reference sequence). The CDR3 loop spans 15 amino acids. After removal of 2 bases from V and 5 bases from J, the junction contained 3 bases not matched to a gene. CDR3 nucleotide sequence: TGTGCCAGCAGCCAAACAGGACTAGCGGACAATGAGCAGTTCTTC. As protein: CASSQTGLADNEQFF.

V is TRBV9 and J is TRBJ2-2, with D possibly TRBD1 on 6 matching bases. V was cut by 3 bases and J by 4 bases, with 7 bases left in between. This CDR3 spans 13 amino acids. Germline CDR1 is SGDLS and CDR2 is YYNGEE. CDR3 protein: CASSGTATGELFF. Here the CDR3 DNA reads TGTGCCAGCAGCGGGACAGCCACCGGGGAGCTGTTTTTT.

The chain couples TRBV5-1 to TRBJ2-1, with 7 bases lining up with TRBD2. CDR3 length: 17 residues. Germline assignment: CDR1 SGHRS and CDR2 YFSETQ. Germline trimming cut 4 bases from V and 0 bases from J; bases unmatched to any gene: 10. The CDR3 region has the DNA TGCGCCAGCAGCCCAGCGGGAACTTTAAGCTCCTACAATGAGCAGTTCTTC. It codes for CASSPAGTLSSYNEQFF. Full variable domain (remainder filled in from reference TRBV5-1 and TRBJ2-1): KAGVTQTPRYLIKTRGQQVTLSCSPISGHRSVSWYQQTPGQGLQFLFEYFSETQRNKGNFPGRFSGRQFSNSRSEMNVSTLELGDSALYLCASSPAGTLSSYNEQFFGPGTRLTVL.

In its sample, this clonotype was seen many times. The chain couples TRBV6-5 to TRBJ2-5, with D perhaps matching TRBD2 (6 bases). The CDR3 is 19 residues long. The germline V gene encodes CDR1 MNHEY and CDR2 SVGAGI. V was pared by 2 bases and J by 5 bases, with 27 bases between. The CDR3 nucleotides read TGTGCCAGCAGTTACGACTTTTCGGGGGACTCCGCGGGAAGGGAGACCCAGTACTTC. It codes for CASSYDFSGDSAGRETQYF.

The chain links TRBV9 to TRBJ1-6; D unresolved. Germline V lookup: CDR1 SGDLS, CDR2 YYNGEE. The CDR3 contains 14 residues. The V and J ends lost 0 bases and 9 bases respectively, with 10 bases between them. The DNA of the CDR3 is TGTGCCAGCAGCGTAGAAGGGTGGGGTTCACCCCTCCACTTT. This sequence encodes CASSVEGWGSPLHF.

This clonotype has at least ten counts. The rearrangement joins TRBV5-1 to TRBJ2-5, with TRBD2 as a possible D gene (6 bases). CDR3 size: 13 residues. Deletions cut 0 bases from V and 4 bases from J, with 7 bases between. Per the germline V gene, CDR1 is SGHRS and CDR2 is YFSETQ. The DNA of the CDR3 is TGCGCCAGCAGCTTGGGCGGGATAGAGACCCAGTACTTC. This gives the protein CASSLGGIETQYF.

The V and J genes are TRBV6-1 and TRBJ1-6; D is ambiguous. This CDR3 contains 10 residues. V lost 3 bases, J lost 15 bases, and 6 bases lay in between. CDR1 and CDR2 from the germline V gene are MNHNS and SASEGT. The CDR3 sequence is CASSEWDLHF. CDR3 in DNA: TGTGCCAGCAGTGAGTGGGACCTCCACTTT.

This clonotype was picked up many times. This chain uses TRBV28 with TRBJ2-4; no clear D. CDR1 is MDHEN and CDR2 is SYDVKM in the germline V gene. V dropped 7 bases and J dropped 0 bases, with 10 bases sitting between them. This CDR3 is built from 14 residues. CDR3 region: CASTKGTAKNIQYF. The CDR3 DNA follows: TGTGCCAGCACCAAGGGAACAGCCAAAAACATTCAGTACTTC.

This clonotype came up a few times. The V and J genes are TRBV7-9 and TRBJ1-2; a possible D gene is TRBD1 (5 bases). V lost 3 bases and J lost 11, with 22 bases in between. The CDR3 contains 15 residues. Germline V gene data show CDR1 as SEHNR and CDR2 as FQNEAQ (reference sequence). CDR3 loop: CASSFLYFEGAGYTF. The CDR3 DNA reads TGTGCCAGCAGCTTTTTGTATTTCGAAGGGGCTGGTTACACCTTC. Looking up the rest from reference TRBV7-9 and TRBJ1-2 gives the full variable domain: DTGVSQNPRHKITKRGQNVTFRCDPISEHNRLYWYRQTLGQGPEFLTYFQNEAQLEKSRLLSDRFSAERPKGSFSTLEIQRTEQGDSAMYLCASSFLYFEGAGYTFGSGTRLTVV.

In this sample, this clonotype turned up many times. The chain links TRBV28 to TRBJ1-2; D is ambiguous. Germline V gene lookup returns CDR1 MDHEN and CDR2 SYDVKM. Trimming took 3 bases from V and 6 from J, leaving 14 bases between them. The CDR3 consists of 14 residues. CDR3 in DNA: TGTGCCAGCAGTTTGCGGCAGATATGGCATGGCTACACCTTC. It encodes CASSLRQIWHGYTF.

The chain links TRBV30 to TRBJ1-3; D unclear. This CDR3 comprises 14 residues. The germline gives CDR1 GTSNPN, CDR2 SVGIG (reference sequence). V gave up 4 bases and J gave up 0 bases, with 10 bases separating them. This CDR3 reads CAWNPSFSGNTIYF. CDR3 in DNA: TGTGCCTGGAATCCGTCCTTCTCTGGAAACACCATATATTTT.

The chain uses TRBV27 and TRBJ2-5; 7 bases are shared with TRBD1. The CDR3 is 14 amino acids. The trim removed 10 bases at V and 5 bases at J, leaving 13 bases unmatched. From germline, CDR1 is MNHEY and CDR2 SMNVEV (reference sequence). CDR3 residues: CATGVRGGGETQYF. Written as DNA, the CDR3 is TGTGCCACCGGGGTGCGAGGGGGCGGGGAGACCCAGTACTTC.

There are many counts of this clonotype. The V and J genes are TRBV12-3 or TRBV12-4 and TRBJ2-7, with 12 nucleotides matching TRBD2. The junction had 2 bases not matched to a gene; V was cut back by 4 bases and J by 4 bases. The CDR3 is made up of 14 amino acids. The CDR3 DNA sequence: TGTGCCAGCAGTTCTAGCGGGAGGGTGTACGAGCAGTACTTC. Translation gives CASSSSGRVYEQYF.

V and J are TRBV10-3 and TRBJ2-3; D is unresolved. The V end was cut by 11 bases, the J end by 2 bases, with 14 bases between. The germline CDR1 and CDR2 sequences are ENHRY and SYGVKD. The CDR3 extends over 13 amino acids. The CDR3, as DNA: TGTGCCTCCAGTCGGGCCGACACAGATACGCAGTATTTT. As protein: CASSRADTDTQYF.

With regard to this clonotype: One end of the junction is discordant with germline, which a read error may explain. The chain links TRBV13 to TRBJ2-1; the match to TRBD2 covers 10 bases. This CDR3 has 15 residues. Germline-derived CDR1 and CDR2 are PRHDT and FYEKMQ (reference sequence). The CDR3 protein is CASSLPSGSIDEQFF. Here the CDR3 DNA reads TGCGCCAGCAGCTTACCTAGCGGGAGTATAGATGAGCAGTTCTTC.

At least ten counts were recorded for this clonotype. The chain carries TRBV19 and TRBJ2-2, with D possibly being TRBD1 or TRBD2 (5 bases each). Germline V gives CDR1 LNHDA, CDR2 SQIVND (reference sequence). The V and J ends lost 3 bases and 3 bases respectively, with 11 bases between them. This CDR3 comprises 15 residues. The CDR3 loop is CASSISGDDTGELFF. In DNA, the CDR3 is TGTGCCAGTAGTATCTCCGGGGACGACACCGGGGAGCTGTTTTTT. Full variable domain (remainder filled in from reference TRBV19 and TRBJ2-2): DGGITQSPKYLFRKEGQNVTLSCEQNLNHDAMYWYRQDPGQGLRLIYYSQIVNDFQKGDIAEGYSVSREKKESFPLTVTSAQKNPTAFYLCASSISGDDTGELFFGEGSRLTVL.

This clonotype was picked up many times. The chain employs TRBV24-1 and TRBJ2-1, with D possibly being TRBD2 (7 bases). This CDR3 has 16 residues. V was trimmed by 4 bases and J by 6 bases, leaving 18 bases between them. Germline loops: CDR1 KGHDR, CDR2 SFDVKD. The CDR3 sequence: CATSDPTGRGTNEQFF. CDR3 in DNA: TGTGCCACCAGTGACCCCACAGGGAGGGGTACCAATGAGCAGTTCTTC.

Turning to this clonotype: Given a much more abundant clone one base away, this may be a read error. The CDR3 does not end in the conserved phenylalanine or tryptophan, so this is likely a read error. The chain recombines TRBV20-1 with TRBJ2-7, with 9 bases identical to TRBD1. The CDR3 has 14 amino acids. Germline CDR1 is DFQATT and CDR2 is SNEGSKA (reference sequence). Losses at the gene ends were 3 bases for V and 6 bases for J; bases not matched to a gene: 9. The CDR3 sequence is CSASGTGSLGEQYL. CDR3 nucleotide sequence: TGCAGTGCTAGTGGGACAGGGTCCCTCGGCGAGCAGTACCTC.